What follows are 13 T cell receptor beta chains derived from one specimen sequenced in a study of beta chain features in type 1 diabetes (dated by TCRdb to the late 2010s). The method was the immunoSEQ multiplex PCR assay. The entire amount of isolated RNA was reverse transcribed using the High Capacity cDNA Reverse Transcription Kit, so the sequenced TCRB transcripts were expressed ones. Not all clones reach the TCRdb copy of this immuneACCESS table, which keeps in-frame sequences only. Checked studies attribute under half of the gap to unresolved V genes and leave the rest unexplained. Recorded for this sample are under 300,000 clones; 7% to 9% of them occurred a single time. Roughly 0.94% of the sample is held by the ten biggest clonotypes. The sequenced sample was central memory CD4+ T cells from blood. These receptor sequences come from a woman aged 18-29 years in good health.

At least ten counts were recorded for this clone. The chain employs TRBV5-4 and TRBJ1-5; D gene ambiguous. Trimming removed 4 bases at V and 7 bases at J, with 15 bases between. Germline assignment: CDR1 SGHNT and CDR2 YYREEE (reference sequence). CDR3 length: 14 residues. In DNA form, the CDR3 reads TGTGCCAGCAGCCAAGTCCAGTTTGGACAGCCCCAGCATTTT. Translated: CASSQVQFGQPQHF.

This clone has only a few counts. DNA of the CDR3: TGTGCCAGCAGCGATGCCCCTAGCGGGACTCAAGAGACCCAGTACTTC. It codes for CASSDAPSGTQETQYF. V gene TRBV5-4 combines with J gene TRBJ2-5; 9 nucleotides match TRBD2. The germline gives CDR1 SGHNT, CDR2 YYREEE (reference sequence). Trimming removed 4 bases from V and 2 bases from J; junction bases left unmatched: 9. The CDR3 is made up of 16 amino acids. Combining the CDR3 with reference TRBV5-4 and TRBJ2-5 gives the whole variable domain ETGVTQSPTHLIKTRGQQVTLRCSSQSGHNTVSWYQQALGQGPQFIFQYYREEENGRGNFPPRFSGLQFPNYSSELNVNALELDDSALYLCASSDAPSGTQETQYFGPGTRLLVL.

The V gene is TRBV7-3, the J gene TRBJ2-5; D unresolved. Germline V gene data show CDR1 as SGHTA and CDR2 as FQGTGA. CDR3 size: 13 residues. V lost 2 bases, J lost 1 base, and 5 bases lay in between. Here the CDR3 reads CASSLFVQETQYF. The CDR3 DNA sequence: TGTGCCAGCAGCTTATTTGTCCAAGAGACCCAGTACTTC.

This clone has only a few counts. The CDR3 sequence: CASSQTRGGMDIQYF. CDR3 coding DNA: TGTGCCAGCAGTCAAACACGAGGAGGCATGGACATTCAGTACTTC. The chain is built from TRBV11-2 and TRBJ2-4; D is perhaps TRBD2 (5 bases). V dropped 6 bases and J dropped 8 bases, with 20 bases sitting between them. The CDR3 runs to 15 residues. Germline loops: CDR1 SGHAT, CDR2 FQNNGV.

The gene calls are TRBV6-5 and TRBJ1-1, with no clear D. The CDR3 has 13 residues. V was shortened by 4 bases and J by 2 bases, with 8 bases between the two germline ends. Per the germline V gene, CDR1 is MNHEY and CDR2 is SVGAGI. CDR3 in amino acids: CASSSQSNTEAFF. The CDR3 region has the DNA TGTGCCAGCAGTTCGCAGTCCAACACTGAAGCTTTCTTT.

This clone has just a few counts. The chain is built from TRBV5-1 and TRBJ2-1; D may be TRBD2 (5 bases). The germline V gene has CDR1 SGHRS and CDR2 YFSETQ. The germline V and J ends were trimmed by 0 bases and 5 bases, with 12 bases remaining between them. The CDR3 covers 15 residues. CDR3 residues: CASSLVAPFHNEQFF. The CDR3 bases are TGCGCCAGCAGCTTGGTAGCGCCTTTTCACAATGAGCAGTTCTTC.

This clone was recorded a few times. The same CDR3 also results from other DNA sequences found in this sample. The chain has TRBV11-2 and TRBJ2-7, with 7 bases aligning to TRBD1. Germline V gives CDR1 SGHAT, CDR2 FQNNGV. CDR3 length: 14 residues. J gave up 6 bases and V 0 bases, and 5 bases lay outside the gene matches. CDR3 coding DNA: TGTGCCAGCAGCTTAGATCGTAGGGGGCGCGAGCAGTACGTC. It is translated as CASSLDRRGREQYV.

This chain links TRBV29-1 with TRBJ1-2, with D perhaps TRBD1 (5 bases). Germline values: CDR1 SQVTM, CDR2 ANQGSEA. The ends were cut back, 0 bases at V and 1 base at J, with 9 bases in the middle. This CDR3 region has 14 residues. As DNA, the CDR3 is TGCAGCGTTGAAGATCGGGGGGTTAACTATGGCTACACCTTC. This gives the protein CSVEDRGVNYGYTF.

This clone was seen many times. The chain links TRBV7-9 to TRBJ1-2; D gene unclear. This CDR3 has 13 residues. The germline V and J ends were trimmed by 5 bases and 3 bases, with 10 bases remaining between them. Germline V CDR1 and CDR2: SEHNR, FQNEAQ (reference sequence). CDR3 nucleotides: TGTGCCAGCAGCCCAGCCGGGGACTATGGCTACACCTTC. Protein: CASSPAGDYGYTF.

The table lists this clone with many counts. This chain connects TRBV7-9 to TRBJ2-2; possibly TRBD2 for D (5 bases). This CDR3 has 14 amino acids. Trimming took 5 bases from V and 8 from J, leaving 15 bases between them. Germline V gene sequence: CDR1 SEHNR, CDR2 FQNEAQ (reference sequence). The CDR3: CASSPPVPGGELFF. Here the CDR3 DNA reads TGTGCCAGCAGCCCCCCCGTCCCGGGAGGGGAGCTGTTTTTT.

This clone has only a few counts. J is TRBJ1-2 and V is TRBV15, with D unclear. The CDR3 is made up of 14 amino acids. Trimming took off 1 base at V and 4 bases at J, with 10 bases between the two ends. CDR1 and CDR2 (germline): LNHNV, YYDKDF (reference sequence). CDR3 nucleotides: TGTGCCACCAGCAGAGTTGGGGTGAGCTATGGCTACACCTTC. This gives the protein CATSRVGVSYGYTF.

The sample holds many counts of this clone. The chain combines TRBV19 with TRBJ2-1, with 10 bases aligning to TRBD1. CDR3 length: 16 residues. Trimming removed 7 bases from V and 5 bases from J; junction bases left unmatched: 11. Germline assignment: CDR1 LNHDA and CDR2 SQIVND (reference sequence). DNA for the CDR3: TGTGCCAGTACCGACCTGGGGACAGGGGTCGACAATGAGCAGTTCTTC. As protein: CASTDLGTGVDNEQFF. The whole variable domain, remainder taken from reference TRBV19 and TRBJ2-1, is DGGITQSPKYLFRKEGQNVTLSCEQNLNHDAMYWYRQDPGQGLRLIYYSQIVNDFQKGDIAEGYSVSREKKESFPLTVTSAQKNPTAFYLCASTDLGTGVDNEQFFGPGTRLTVL.

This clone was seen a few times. CDR3 region: CASSFGGTYEQYF. The CDR3 nucleotides are TGTGCCAGCAGCTTTGGAGGTACCTACGAGCAGTACTTC. The chain combines TRBV7-9 with TRBJ2-7; TRBD2 might be the D (5 bases). Trimming left V 3 bases short and J 2 bases short, with 8 bases between. The CDR3 has 13 residues. CDR1 and CDR2 (germline): SEHNR, FQNEAQ (reference sequence).